A selection of T cell receptor beta chains follows, all from one sample in a study of beta chain features in type 1 diabetes. Here immunoSEQ multiplex PCR was the method, and the copy in TCRdb shows in-frame clones only, minus some. Among over 150,000 clones, less than 9.5% were seen once, and the ten largest hold 0.55% to 0.75%. The sequenced sample consisted of central memory CD4+ T cells from blood. These receptors originate from a man younger than 30 in good health. The CDR3 runs from the conserved cysteine through the conserved F or W. A D gene is named only where the DNA matches it firmly. Clone size is not always given. Where it is, it says once, few, many or a class for expanded clones.

J gene	clone size	D gene	V gene	CDR3 DNA	CDR3 protein
TRBJ2-5	NA	NA	TRBV7-2	TGTGCCAGCAGCAATATTAACGGAGAGACCCAGTACTTC	CASSNINGETQYF
TRBJ2-1	few	TRBD2	TRBV6-6	TGTGCCAGCAGTCGCTGGCGGGAGTACAATGAGCAGTTCTTC	CASSRWREYNEQFF
TRBJ1-2	NA	NA	TRBV7-2	TGTGCCAGCAGCTTTTCATGGACAGATAACTATGGCTACACCTTC	CASSFSWTDNYGYTF
TRBJ2-3	few	TRBD2	TRBV4-1	TGCGCCAGCAGCCAAGGACTAGCGACAGATACGCAGTATTTT	CASSQGLATDTQYF
TRBJ1-3	NA	TRBD1	TRBV27	TGTGCCAGCAGACCGGGACAGCAGAGAAACACCATATATTTT	CASRPGQQRNTIYF
TRBJ2-7	many	NA	TRBV7-7	TGTGCCAGCAGCTTAGGTGATGGAGACGAGCAGTACTTC	CASSLGDGDEQYF
TRBJ2-1	NA	NA	TRBV6-1	TGTGCCAGCACCTCGGGGGGCAGTATACGTGAGCAGTTCTTC	CASTSGGSIREQFF
TRBJ2-5	NA	NA	TRBV4-2	TGTGCCAGCAGCCAAGAAGAGGGGGAGAGACAAGAGACCCAGTACTTC	CASSQEEGERQETQYF
TRBJ2-7	NA	TRBD1	TRBV7-9	TGTGCCAGCAGCCCCGGGACAGGGGCCTACGAGCAGTACTTC	CASSPGTGAYEQYF
TRBJ1-5	few	TRBD1	TRBV30	TGTGCCTGGACGGACAGGAGAGATCAGCCCCAGCATTTT	CAWTDRRDQPQHF
TRBJ2-1	NA	NA	TRBV14	TGTGCCAGCAGCCCTAACGGACAAGGGTCCTACAATGAGCAGTTCTTC	CASSPNGQGSYNEQFF
TRBJ2-5	NA	NA	TRBV10-3	TGTGCCACCCATCCCTCCGGCCAAGAGACCCAGTACTTC	CATHPSGQETQYF
TRBJ1-4	NA	TRBD1	TRBV6-1	TGTGCCAGCAGTACCCGGACAGGGAATGAAAAACTGTTTTTT	CASSTRTGNEKLFF
TRBJ2-1	NA	NA	TRBV9	TGTGCCAGCAGCGTAGGTAGCTCCTACAATGAGCAGTTCTTC	CASSVGSSYNEQFF
TRBJ1-1	few	NA	TRBV28	TGTGCCAGCCAGAGAGGCTGGGTCACTGAAGCTTTCTTT	CASQRGWVTEAFF
TRBJ2-7	few	NA	TRBV21-1	TGTGCCAGCAGCCCTGGGGACAGGGGCAACGAGCAGTACTTC	CASSPGDRGNEQYF
TRBJ1-1	few	NA	TRBV29-1	TGCAGCGCCGCAGACAGTTCCGAAGCTTTCTTT	CSAADSSEAFF
TRBJ1-5	NA	NA	TRBV6-5	TGTGCCAGCACCCTACAGGGACCAAATCAGCCCCAGCATTTT	CASTLQGPNQPQHF
TRBJ1-1	NA	TRBD1	TRBV5-1	TGCGCCAGCAGCTTGTTAACAGGGGTGAACACTGAAGCTTTCTTT	CASSLLTGVNTEAFF
TRBJ2-3	NA	NA	TRBV7-6	TGTGCCAGCGGGGCGAGGGGGGGAAGCACAGATACGCAGTATTTT	CASGARGGSTDTQYF
TRBJ1-4	NA	NA	TRBV11-3	TGTGCCAGCAGCTTCCGTGGACAGCCCGCAACTAATGAAAAACTGTTTTTT	CASSFRGQPATNEKLFF
TRBJ2-6	few	NA	TRBV7-2	TGTGCCAGCAGCTTTTACAGGTCTGGGGCCAACGTCCTGACTTTC	CASSFYRSGANVLTF
TRBJ2-1	many	NA	TRBV28	TGTGCCAGCAGTTCCGGACTATCGGGCTTGTTCTTC	CASSSGLSGLFF
TRBJ1-5	NA	TRBD1	TRBV28	TGTGCCACACAACCGGGACAGGGAAGGCAGCCCCAGCATTTT	CATQPGQGRQPQHF
TRBJ2-5	NA	NA	TRBV6-5	TGTGCCAGCAGTTACGGGACTCGAGGGGTGGAGACCCAGTACTTC	CASSYGTRGVETQYF
TRBJ1-1	once	NA	TRBV18	TGTGCCAGCTCACCACCGATTAATGGGGGCGCTGGGGACACTGAAGCTTTCTTT	CASSPPINGGAGDTEAFF
TRBJ1-2	many	NA	TRBV4-3	TGCGCCAGCAGCCAAGATCGGGACATGGGTGGCTACACCTTC	CASSQDRDMGGYTF
TRBJ2-1	few	TRBD2	TRBV6-6	TGTGCCACCCGGCCTGGCGGGAGCCAGCAGTTCTTC	CATRPGGSQQFF
TRBJ1-2	few	NA	TRBV6-5	TGTGCCAGCAGCTATCCCTATGGCTACACCTTC	CASSYPYGYTF
TRBJ2-5	few	NA	TRBV7-2	TGTGCCAGCAGCTTAGATGAGGGCCGGGGAGAGACCCAGTACTTC	CASSLDEGRGETQYF
TRBJ1-5	few	NA	TRBV10-3	TGTGCCATCTCCGACTCCGGTTTAGGTCAGCCCCAGCATTTT	CAISDSGLGQPQHF
TRBJ1-6	NA	NA	TRBV7-8	TGTGCCAGCAGCTTAGCCGGGTTCGGTTCACCCCTCCACTTT	CASSLAGFGSPLHF